These T cell receptor beta chains were read from a single sample in a study of T cells in Graves' hyperthyroidism and ophthalmopathy. TCRdb processed the multiplex PCR reads anew with MiXCR; each CDR3 protein has one entry. This sample has a few hundred thousand distinct CDR3 sequences, with 35% to 55% found just once. Sample: peripheral blood or thyroid tissue (not recorded which). The receptors derive from a woman in her late teens or twenties with Graves' hyperthyroidism. The CDR3 runs from the conserved cysteine through the conserved F or W. A D gene is named only where the DNA matches it firmly. Size is stated for part of the rows, as once, few or many counts, or as a class when the clone is expanded.

clone size	V gene	D gene	CDR3 length	J gene	CDR3 protein	CDR3 DNA
many	TRBV7-9	TRBD1	15	TRBJ1-2	CASSLFQGARDGYTF	TGTGCCAGCAGCTTATTCCAGGGGGCCAGGGATGGCTACACCTTC
few	TRBV6-5	TRBD1	17	TRBJ1-1	CASRPTGGPTWGTEAFF	TGTGCCAGCAGACCTACAGGGGGCCCTACGTGGGGCACTGAAGCTTTCTTT
many	TRBV7-9	TRBD2	17	TRBJ2-2	CASSPHFGREVVGELFF	TGTGCCAGCAGCCCGCATTTCGGGCGGGAGGTTGTCGGGGAGCTGTTTTTT
many	TRBV6-6	.	13	TRBJ1-2	CASTTEGIYGYTF	TGTGCCAGCACGACCGAAGGTATCTATGGCTACACCTTC
.	TRBV19	.	13	TRBJ2-1	CASAGLGYNEQFF	TGTGCCAGCGCGGGGTTAGGGTACAATGAGCAGTTCTTC
.	TRBV5-1	.	13	TRBJ2-3	CASRSGTRDTQYF	TGCGCCAGCAGGAGCGGTACACGCGATACGCAGTATTTT
.	TRBV5-1	TRBD1	16	TRBJ1-2	CASSRAGTGRDDGYTF	TGCGCCAGCAGCCGCGCCGGGACAGGACGGGATGATGGCTACACCTTC
many	TRBV20-1	.	14	TRBJ1-4	CSARPTGYNEKLFF	TGCAGTGCTAGACCCACAGGGTATAATGAAAAACTGTTTTTT
many	TRBV20-1	TRBD2	17	TRBJ2-7	CSAMRTGTSGTGDEQYF	TGCAGTGCAATGAGGACCGGGACTAGCGGGACGGGGGACGAGCAGTACTTC
many	TRBV4-1	.	14	TRBJ1-2	CASSQDPESYGYTF	TGCGCCAGCAGCCAAGATCCAGAAAGCTATGGCTACACCTTC
.	TRBV10-3	.	16	TRBJ1-1	CAISESKTAMNTEAFF	TGTGCCATCAGTGAATCTAAGACAGCCATGAACACTGAAGCTTTCTTT
many	TRBV20-1	.	11	TRBJ2-7	CSATGTYEQYF	TGCAGTGCTACAGGAACCTACGAGCAGTACTTC
.	TRBV7-2	.	13	TRBJ2-1	CASSPSRPGEQFF	TGTGCCAGCAGCCCCAGTAGACCAGGGGAGCAGTTCTTC
many	TRBV12-3/TRBV12-4	TRBD2	15	TRBJ2-5	CASSLLAGGPRTQYF	TGTGCCAGCAGTTTACTAGCGGGAGGGCCGAGGACCCAGTACTTC
many	TRBV6-1	TRBD1	12	TRBJ1-1	CASSKNRGEAFF	TGTGCCAGCAGTAAAAACAGGGGGGAAGCTTTCTTT
once	TRBV30	TRBD1	13	TRBJ1-2	CAWRDRVNYGYTF	TGTGCCTGGAGGGACAGGGTCAACTATGGCTACACCTTC
.	TRBV5-1	.	16	TRBJ1-4	CASRSGSYSTDEKLFF	TGCGCCAGCCGTAGCGGGAGCTACAGCACAGATGAAAAACTGTTTTTT
.	TRBV10-1	TRBD1	13	TRBJ2-3	CASSEQGRTGQYF	TGCGCCAGCAGTGAACAGGGCAGGACAGGGCAGTATTTT
.	TRBV20-1	TRBD2	13	TRBJ2-7	CSAGTSVSYEQYF	TGCAGTGCAGGGACTAGCGTCTCCTACGAGCAGTACTTC
many	TRBV5-8	TRBD1	15	TRBJ2-5	CASSFGTGVSETQYF	TGTGCCAGCAGCTTCGGGACAGGGGTTTCTGAGACCCAGTACTTC
many	TRBV29-1	TRBD1	15	TRBJ1-2	CSVLPDRGRDYGYTF	TGCAGCGTTCTACCCGACAGGGGGCGCGACTATGGCTACACCTTC
.	TRBV10-2	.	13	TRBJ2-7	CASSAGEPNEQYF	TGCGCCAGCAGTGCGGGAGAGCCCAACGAGCAGTACTTC
.	TRBV15	.	16	TRBJ2-5	CATSSFRQGRDQPQYF	TGTGCCACCAGCAGTTTTAGGCAAGGACGGGATCAGCCCCAGTACTTC
many	TRBV10-2	TRBD2	17	TRBJ2-6	CASSPGLAGAGANVLTF	TGCGCCAGCAGTCCGGGACTAGCGGGCGCTGGGGCCAACGTCCTGACTTTC
many	TRBV4-1	TRBD2	16	TRBJ2-7	CASSQDLNSGLYEQYF	TGCGCCAGCAGCCAAGATCTTAATAGCGGGCTTTACGAGCAGTACTTC